This TCR beta chain appears in the sequencing data of a study of T-cell memory formation after mild COVID-19. TCRdb re-analysed the 5' RACE reads in MiXCR, keeping a single row per CDR3 protein. Altogether 110,000 to 150,000 distinct CDR3 sequences are present, about 14% being singletons, with the ten largest covering about 30%. The sequenced sample was PBMCs or a T cell subset sorted from them (not recorded which). The sequence was obtained from an adult woman who had mild COVID-19 (a few samples of this study predate the infection). Cell type and time point are not known.

CDR3 protein: CATSRGQGLNEQFF. The CDR3 nucleotides read TGTGCCACCAGCCGTGGACAGGGGTTGAATGAGCAGTTCTTC. V usage is TRBV15 and J usage is TRBJ2-1; TRBD1 agrees at 9 bases. There are 14 residues in the CDR3. CDR1 and CDR2 (germline): LNHNV, YYDKDF (reference sequence). V dropped 5 bases and J dropped 7; count of bases not matched to a gene: 6.